The clone carrying this TCR beta chain has a single count. This CDR3 is 20 amino acids long. In germline, CDR1 is ENHRY, CDR2 SYGVKD. V lost 6 bases and J lost 0, with 24 bases in between. cDNA came from about 0.46 to 1 ug RNA primed by random hexamers. TCRdb reprocessed the immunoSEQ multiplex PCR reads with MiXCR, giving one entry per CDR3 protein. The sample contains 200,000 to 250,000 distinct CDR3 sequences, 94% of which appear only once. The entry originates in a study of CD8 T cells in Susac syndrome. Study at large: When blood was collected, patients with Susac syndrome were therapy-naive, were taking corticosteroids, or were receiving intravenous immunoglobulin alone.

The TCR sequence derives from a human donor with Susac syndrome. This chain connects TRBV10-3 to TRBJ2-6; tentatively, D is TRBD1 or TRBD2 (5 bases each). The material sequenced was CD4+ T cells from PBMCs. CDR3: CAIRPSLAQGFSSGANVLTF. Here the CDR3 DNA reads TGTGCCATCAGACCATCCCTAGCTCAGGGCTTCAGCTCTGGGGCCAACGTCCTGACTTTC.